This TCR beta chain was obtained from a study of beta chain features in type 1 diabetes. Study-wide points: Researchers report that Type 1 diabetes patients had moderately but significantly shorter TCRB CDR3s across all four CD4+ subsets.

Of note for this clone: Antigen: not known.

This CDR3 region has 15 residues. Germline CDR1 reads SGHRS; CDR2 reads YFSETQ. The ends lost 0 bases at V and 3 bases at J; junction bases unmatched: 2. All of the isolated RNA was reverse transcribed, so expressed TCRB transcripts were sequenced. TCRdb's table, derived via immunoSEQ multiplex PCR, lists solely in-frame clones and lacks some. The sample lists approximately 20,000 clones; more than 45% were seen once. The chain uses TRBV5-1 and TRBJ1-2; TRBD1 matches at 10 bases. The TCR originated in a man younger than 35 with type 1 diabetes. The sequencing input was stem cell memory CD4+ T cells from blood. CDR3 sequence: CASSLGDRGHYGYTF. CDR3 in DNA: TGCGCCAGCAGCTTGGGGGACAGGGGTCACTATGGCTACACCTTC.